The 9 T cell receptor beta chains listed next were all sequenced from one sample in a study of early T cells in non-severe SARS-CoV-2 infection. Via MiXCR, TCRdb re-called the 5' RACE reads, giving one row per CDR3 protein. The sample gives about 50,000 distinct CDR3 sequences, about a tenth of which show up once; more than 13% is in the top ten. The specimen was whole blood. These receptor sequences come from an adult who was a healthcare worker with PCR-confirmed SARS-CoV-2 infection or an uninfected control (not recorded which).

In this sample, this clonotype turned up many times. The V gene is TRBV18, the J gene TRBJ1-5, with D unresolved. The length of the CDR3 is 14 residues. Germline CDR1 and CDR2: KGHSH and LQKENI. V lost 4 bases and J lost 4, with 11 bases in between. In DNA form, the CDR3 reads TGTGCCAGCTCACAGGTTCCGGGGAATCAGCCCCAGCATTTT. Its protein product is CASSQVPGNQPQHF.

This clonotype was seen ten or more times. The J gene is TRBJ1-2, the V gene TRBV12-3 or TRBV12-4; no clear D gene. The CDR3 contains 13 residues. Between the trimmed V and J ends, which lost 6 bases and 4 bases, there was a span of 12 bases. CDR3 nucleotide sequence: TGTGCCAGCAGATCGGATCTAACCTATGGCTACACCTTC. It yields the protein CASRSDLTYGYTF.

The gene calls are TRBV11-2 and TRBJ1-6, with D possibly matching TRBD1 (6 bases). CDR1 is SGHAT and CDR2 is FQNNGV in the germline V gene. V gave up 0 bases and J gave up 7 bases, with 13 bases separating them. The CDR3 totals 16 residues. CDR3 sequence (DNA): TGTGCCAGCAGCTTAGATCGTCAGGGGTACAATTCACCCCTCCACTTT. This codes for CASSLDRQGYNSPLHF.

This clonotype occurred many times. The chain recombines TRBV28 with TRBJ2-7; tentative D call: TRBD1 (6 bases). CDR1 is MDHEN, CDR2 SYDVKM, per germline. The V and J ends lost 6 bases and 5 bases respectively, with 20 bases between them. The CDR3 totals 15 residues. CDR3 amino acids: CASSPTGYDRHEQYF. The CDR3 DNA sequence: TGTGCCAGCAGCCCCACAGGGTACGACCGGCACGAGCAGTACTTC.

This clonotype has ten or more counts. J is TRBJ2-5 and V is TRBV19; D ambiguous. V was pared by 5 bases and J by 5 bases, with 21 bases between. The germline V gene has CDR1 LNHDA and CDR2 SQIVND (reference sequence). CDR3 length equals 16 residues. The CDR3: CASSLESALPGETQYF. CDR3 DNA: TGTGCCAGTAGTTTGGAGTCGGCTCTACCCGGGGAGACCCAGTACTTC.

The chain joins TRBV29-1 to TRBJ2-2; TRBD2 aligns across 10 bases. Germline trimming cut 6 bases from V and 3 bases from J; bases unmatched to any gene: 4. The CDR3 is 14 residues long. CDR1 is SQVTM, CDR2 ANQGSEA, per germline. The CDR3 DNA reads TGCAGCGTCCTGACTAGCGGGTACACCGGGGAGCTGTTTTTT. Translation gives CSVLTSGYTGELFF.

CDR3 sequence reads: CASSPRPGSGRKETQYF. The DNA of the CDR3 is TGTGCCAGCAGCCCCCGTCCGGGCAGCGGGAGGAAAGAGACCCAGTACTTC. The chain is built from TRBV9 and TRBJ2-5, with 9 nucleotides matching TRBD2. V lost 4 bases to trimming and J lost 3 bases; unmatched junction nucleotides: 13. Germline V gene lookup returns CDR1 SGDLS and CDR2 YYNGEE. The CDR3 runs to 17 residues.

This sequence joins TRBV6-5 and TRBJ2-2; TRBD1 matches 8 bases. CDR1 and CDR2 (germline): MNHEY, SVGAGI. The V segment lost 6 bases and the J segment 5 bases; nucleotides outside the gene matches: 8. CDR3 length equals 15 residues. The CDR3 is CASSKDRVWTGELFF. CDR3 coding DNA: TGTGCCAGCAGCAAGGACAGGGTTTGGACCGGGGAGCTGTTTTTT.

This clonotype was counted many times. The genes are TRBV7-9 and TRBJ1-1; no clear D. V was clipped by 3 bases and J by 0 bases, with 11 bases between them. The germline gives CDR1 SEHNR, CDR2 FQNEAQ (reference sequence). The CDR3 has 15 residues. The CDR3 here is CASSFATVMNTEAFF. In DNA form, the CDR3 reads TGTGCCAGCAGCTTCGCCACAGTCATGAACACTGAAGCTTTCTTT.